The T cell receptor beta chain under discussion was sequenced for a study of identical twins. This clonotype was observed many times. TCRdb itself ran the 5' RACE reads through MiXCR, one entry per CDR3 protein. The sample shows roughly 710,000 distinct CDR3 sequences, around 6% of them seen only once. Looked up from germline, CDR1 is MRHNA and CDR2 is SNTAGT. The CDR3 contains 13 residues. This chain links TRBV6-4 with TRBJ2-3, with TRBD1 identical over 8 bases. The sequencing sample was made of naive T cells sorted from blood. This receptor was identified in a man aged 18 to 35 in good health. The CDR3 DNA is TGTGCAACCCGGGACAGGAGCACAGATACGCAGTATTTT. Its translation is CATRDRSTDTQYF.